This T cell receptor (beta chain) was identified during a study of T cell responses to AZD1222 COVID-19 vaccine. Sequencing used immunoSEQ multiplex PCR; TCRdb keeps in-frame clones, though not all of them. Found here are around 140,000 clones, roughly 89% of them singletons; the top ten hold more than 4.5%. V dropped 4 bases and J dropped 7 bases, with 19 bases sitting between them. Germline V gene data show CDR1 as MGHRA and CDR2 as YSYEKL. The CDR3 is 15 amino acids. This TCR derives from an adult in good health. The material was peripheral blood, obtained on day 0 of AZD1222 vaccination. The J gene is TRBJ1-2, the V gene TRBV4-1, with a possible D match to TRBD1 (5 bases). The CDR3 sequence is CASSPAGDFASGYTF. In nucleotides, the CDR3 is TGCGCCAGCAGCCCGGCCGGGGACTTCGCGAGTGGCTACACCTTC.